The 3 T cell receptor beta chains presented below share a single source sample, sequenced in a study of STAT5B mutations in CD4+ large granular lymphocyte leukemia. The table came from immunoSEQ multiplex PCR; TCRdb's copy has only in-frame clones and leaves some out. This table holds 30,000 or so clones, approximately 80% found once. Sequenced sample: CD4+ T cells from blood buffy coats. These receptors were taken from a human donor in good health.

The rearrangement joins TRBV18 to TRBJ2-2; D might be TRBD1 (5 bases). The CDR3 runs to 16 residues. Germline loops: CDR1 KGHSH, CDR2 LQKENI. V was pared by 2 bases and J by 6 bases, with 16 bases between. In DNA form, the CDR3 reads TGTGCCAGCTCACCAGGGGCCCCCATGGTCGCCGGGGAGCTGTTTTTT. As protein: CASSPGAPMVAGELFF. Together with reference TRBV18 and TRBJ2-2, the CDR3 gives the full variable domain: NAGVMQNPRHLVRRRGQEARLRCSPMKGHSHVYWYRQLPEEGLKFMVYLQKENIIDESGMPKERFSAEFPKEGPSILRIQQVVRGDSAAYFCASSPGAPMVAGELFFGEGSRLTVL.

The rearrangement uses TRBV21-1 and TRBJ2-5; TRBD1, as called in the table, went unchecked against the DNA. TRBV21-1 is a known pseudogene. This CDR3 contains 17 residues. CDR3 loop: CASSKGTGEDGKETQYF. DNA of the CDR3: TGTGCCAGCAGCAAGGGGACAGGTGAGGACGGGAAAGAGACCCAGTACTTC.

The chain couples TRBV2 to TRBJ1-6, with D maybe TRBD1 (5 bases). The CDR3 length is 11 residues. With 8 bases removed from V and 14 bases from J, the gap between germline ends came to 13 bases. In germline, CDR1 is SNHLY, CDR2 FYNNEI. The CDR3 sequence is CASRGSGALHF. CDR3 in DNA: TGTGCCAGCCGGGGCTCGGGGGCCCTCCACTTT.